Shown below are 8 T cell receptor beta chains from a single sample sequenced in a study of shared clonotypes between healthy human individuals. TCRdb's table, derived via immunoSEQ multiplex PCR, lists solely in-frame clones and lacks some. The sample holds 500,000 to 650,000 clones; around 78% are singletons and the top ten take approximately 12%. The sample consisted of PBMCs. The origin of the receptors is a woman aged 40-49 years in good health. Some clones in this sample may be carry-over from other donors' samples.

As concerns this clone: This likely reflects a read error, since a far larger clone is one base away. The CDR3 protein is CASSGVDRNTEASF. In DNA, the CDR3 is TGTGCCAGCAGTGGGGTCGACAGGAACACTGAAGCTTCCTTT. The J gene is TRBJ1-1, the V gene TRBV2; D may be TRBD1 (6 bases). This CDR3 contains 14 residues. The germline V gene encodes CDR1 SNHLY and CDR2 FYNNEI.

This sequence joins TRBV4-2 and TRBJ1-3; no definite D call. V lost 0 bases, J lost 0 bases, and 15 bases lay in between. Germline CDR1 and CDR2: LGHNA and YNFKEQ. This CDR3 is 18 amino acids long. The CDR3 sequence is CASSQDPRPVSSGNTIYF. In nucleotides, the CDR3 is TGTGCCAGCAGCCAAGACCCCCGACCGGTGAGCTCTGGAAACACCATATATTTT.

The chain combines TRBV4-1 with TRBJ2-1; possible D gene TRBD2, 5 bases. Germline loops: CDR1 MGHRA, CDR2 YSYEKL. The ends were cut back, 1 base at V and 5 bases at J, with 18 bases in the middle. The CDR3 is 17 residues long. CDR3 nucleotides: TGCGCCAGCAGCCAAGCGAGAGACGGACTGGCGAACAATGAGCAGTTCTTC. Amino acids: CASSQARDGLANNEQFF.

The chain joins TRBV30 to TRBJ2-3; 8 bases match TRBD1. The CDR3 is made up of 13 amino acids. V dropped 4 bases and J dropped 4; count of bases not matched to a gene: 4. Germline V gene data show CDR1 as GTSNPN and CDR2 as SVGIG (reference sequence). The CDR3 loop is CAWTGGKADTQYF. The CDR3, as DNA: TGTGCCTGGACAGGGGGCAAGGCAGATACGCAGTATTTT.

The genes are TRBV2 and TRBJ1-1; D is uncertain. V lost 5 bases and J lost 6, with 13 bases in between. The germline gives CDR1 SNHLY, CDR2 FYNNEI. There are 13 residues in the CDR3. The CDR3 DNA reads as TGTGCCAGCAGTACATTCAAGAATTCTGAAGCTTTCTTT. This sequence encodes CASSTFKNSEAFF.

The count of this clone is one. The chain employs TRBV4-3 and TRBJ2-1; 9 bases fit TRBD1. The germline V gene has CDR1 LGHNA and CDR2 YSLEER. This CDR3 has 16 amino acids. V shed 4 bases and J 4 bases; nucleotides not matched to a gene: 8. CDR3 amino acids: CASSREQGAGYNEQFF. The CDR3 DNA sequence: TGCGCCAGCAGCCGAGAACAGGGGGCGGGGTACAATGAGCAGTTCTTC.

V is TRBV19 and J is TRBJ2-3; 10 bases align to TRBD2. The CDR3 consists of 16 residues. With 3 bases clipped from V and 1 base from J, the junction kept 4 bases outside the gene matches. Germline loops: CDR1 LNHDA, CDR2 SQIVND (reference sequence). CDR3 amino acids: CASSILTSGGTDTQYF. CDR3 nucleotides: TGTGCCAGTAGTATTCTCACTAGCGGGGGCACAGATACGCAGTATTTT.

The chain joins TRBV7-2 to TRBJ1-4; 7 bases are a match to TRBD1. V lost 2 bases to trimming and J lost 10 bases; unmatched junction nucleotides: 13. This CDR3 is 16 amino acids long. Germline loops: CDR1 SGHTA, CDR2 FQGNSA. The CDR3 region is CASSLSYSGGVVKLFF. The CDR3, as DNA: TGTGCCAGCAGCTTAAGCTATTCAGGGGGGGTGGTAAAACTGTTTTTT.